This T cell receptor (beta chain) came from a study of control samples from healthy donors and cancer patients (dated by TCRdb to about 2020). Comment on this clone: The antigen it binds to is not known. No quality values exist for individual bases; no much larger clone is one base distant.

Preparation of the library involved the immunoSEQ multiplex PCR assay. Drawn from immuneACCESS, this table holds only the in-frame rearrangements with V and J called that TCRdb kept. Clones are partly lost; checked studies trace under half to an unresolved V gene and leave the rest unexplained. This sample comprises 55,000 to 85,000 clones, just under 90% of them detected only once. Together, the top ten hold 15% to 20% of the sample. The CDR3 numbers 17 residues from cysteine through phenylalanine. Of all the DNA, just the CDR3 is kept, 51 bases in frame from base 1. The junction shows trimming of 0 bases on V and 0 bases on J, plus 11 bases between the germline ends. CDR1 is given as SGHAT and CDR2 as FQNNGV, both from the germline V gene.

The origin of this receptor is a man in his 60s with lung cancer. Source material: PBMCs. This sequence uses TRBV11-2 and TRBJ2-2; the D gene identity is not certain. In nucleotides, the sequence is TGTGCCAGCAGCTTAGAAATTTTTCGCGCGAACACCGGGGAGCTGTTTTTT. This is translated as CASSLEIFRANTGELFF.